The following is a T cell receptor (beta chain) sequence with its context. These data belong to a study of blood T cell repertoires in COVID-19. Study in general: Samples came from the United States, Italy and Spain, spanning acute and convalescent COVID-19. T cells, B-cell-depleted T cells, or PBMCs provided the cDNA or gDNA that served as material.

Authors' data handling: Amplified reference gene primers provided the basis for estimating nucleated cell counts. The method was immunoSEQ multiplex PCR; TCRdb's version includes in-frame clones alone and lacks a portion of them. D and trimming were read from the DNA, whereas the V and J calls and clone size are those reported in that table. The sample lists 75,000 to 85,000 clones, 88% occurring once. Germline V CDR1 and CDR2: MDHEN, SYDVKM. The CDR3 is 17 amino acids. V gave up 2 bases and J gave up 5 bases, with 19 bases separating them. The source of this sequence is a human donor in a cohort sampled during active COVID-19. Sequencing was done on a sample of peripheral blood. The chain recombines TRBV28 with TRBJ1-5; D might be TRBD1 (5 bases). Here the CDR3 reads CASSLRTLGEDDQPQHF. In nucleotides, the CDR3 is TGTGCCAGCAGTTTAAGGACACTTGGCGAAGACGATCAGCCCCAGCATTTT.